This T cell receptor beta chain was obtained from a study of radiation and T cells in renal cell carcinoma. As for time point: blood 4 weeks post-SBRT, at nephrectomy. Regarding treatment: 15 Gy SBRT to primary tumor, nephrectomy 4 weeks later. Using immunoSEQ multiplex PCR, the repertoire was profiled, and TCRdb retains in-frame clones only, with some absent. The table lists 75,000 to 95,000 clones, around four fifths of them singletons. CDR3 length: 15 residues. Germline CDR1 is SGHRS and CDR2 is YFSETQ. The V and J ends lost 1 base and 2 bases respectively, with 9 bases between them. This receptor was taken from a man between 50 and 59 years old with renal cell carcinoma. This material consisted of blood, taken from a patient whose treatment included radiotherapy and nephrectomy. The chain recombines TRBV5-1 with TRBJ2-2; D possibly corresponds to TRBD2 (6 bases). The CDR3 is CASSLIAGNTGELFF. Written as DNA, the CDR3 is TGCGCCAGCAGCTTGATCGCGGGAAACACCGGGGAGCTGTTTTTT.